Presented here are 9 T cell receptor beta chains from one specimen sequenced in a study of control samples from healthy donors and cancer patients. Some clones are missing from TCRdb's copy, which holds only in-frame ones; the method was immunoSEQ multiplex PCR. This table has roughly 130,000 clones, over 90% appearing once. The specimen was PBMCs. The receptors were gathered from a man between 60 and 70 years old with colorectal cancer.

The chain is built from TRBV27 and TRBJ2-3, with D tentatively TRBD1 (5 bases). Per germline, CDR1 MNHEY and CDR2 SMNVEV (reference sequence). Trimming shortened V by 3 bases and J by 4 bases, and 11 bases separated the two germline ends. The CDR3 is 14 amino acids. The CDR3 DNA reads TGTGCCAGCAGTTTGCAGGGATTCCCAGATACGCAGTATTTT. It specifies CASSLQGFPDTQYF.

The V gene is TRBV24-1, the J gene TRBJ2-5; TRBD1 agrees at 7 bases. Germline CDR1 KGHDR, CDR2 SFDVKD. The CDR3 loop spans 14 amino acids. The ends lost 0 bases at V and 4 bases at J; junction bases unmatched: 1. The CDR3 coding sequence is TGTGCCACCAGTGATTTGCACAGGGGAGAGACCCAGTACTTC. Translation: CATSDLHRGETQYF.

V and J are TRBV18 and TRBJ2-2; TRBD1 agrees at 7 bases. In germline, CDR1 is KGHSH, CDR2 LQKENI. Unmatched junction bases numbered 10, after V lost 1 base and J lost 2 bases. This CDR3 comprises 18 residues. The CDR3 nucleotides are TGTGCCAGCTCACCACGAAGACAGGGAAGCATCAACACCGGGGAGCTGTTTTTT. It encodes CASSPRRQGSINTGELFF.

The J gene is TRBJ1-5, the V gene TRBV9; TRBD1 might be the D (5 bases). There are 16 residues in the CDR3. Per germline, CDR1 SGDLS and CDR2 YYNGEE. V lost 0 bases and J lost 3, with 13 bases in between. The CDR3 DNA sequence: TGTGCCAGCAGCGTAGATGCAGGGACGAACAATCAGCCCCAGCATTTT. Translating gives CASSVDAGTNNQPQHF.

This chain joins TRBV29-1 and TRBJ1-2, with 12 positions matching TRBD1. With 3 bases clipped from V and 8 bases from J, the junction kept 1 base outside the gene matches. The CDR3 contains 12 residues. CDR1 is SQVTM and CDR2 is ANQGSEA in the germline V gene. The CDR3 DNA sequence: TGCAGCGTTGAGGGGACAGGGGGCGGCTACACCTTC. Protein sequence: CSVEGTGGGYTF.

The genes are TRBV29-1 and TRBJ1-2; the match to TRBD1 covers 9 bases. CDR1 SQVTM and CDR2 ANQGSEA come from the germline V gene. This CDR3 contains 13 residues. J was trimmed by 7 bases and V by 8 bases; bases with no gene match: 11. This CDR3 is CSSYSGQGSGYTF. The CDR3 DNA sequence: TGCAGCTCCTATTCGGGACAGGGTTCTGGCTACACCTTC.

This clone was picked up one time. V gene TRBV18 combines with J gene TRBJ1-5; D not resolved. This CDR3 comprises 14 residues. V was pared by 5 bases and J by 7 bases, with 15 bases between. CDR1 and CDR2 (germline): KGHSH, LQKENI. CDR3 bases: TGTGCCAGCTCAAGTGGAGGGTATGGACAGCCCCAGCATTTT. Translating gives CASSSGGYGQPQHF.

CDR3 sequence (DNA): TGTGCCAGCAGTGAACAGGGTAGCGGGGGAGGAGATACGCAGTATTTT. As protein: CASSEQGSGGGDTQYF. The V and J genes are TRBV6-1 and TRBJ2-3; TRBD2 aligns across 9 bases. In germline, CDR1 is MNHNS, CDR2 SASEGT. CDR3 length equals 16 residues. With V trimmed by 2 bases and J by 5 bases, 8 bases remained unmatched.

The chain couples TRBV6-5 to TRBJ2-1; D is unclear. The germline gives CDR1 MNHEY, CDR2 SVGAGI. Between the trimmed V and J ends, which lost 0 bases and 6 bases, there was a span of 6 bases. This CDR3 contains 13 residues. The CDR3 DNA reads as TGTGCCAGCAGTTACTCCCGGGTCAATGAGCAGTTCTTC. Its translation is CASSYSRVNEQFF.